Described below is a single T cell receptor beta chain sequence and its context. J gave up 1 base and V 2 bases, and 16 bases lay outside the gene matches. In germline, CDR1 is MNHEY, CDR2 SVGAGI. The CDR3 sequence is 22 residues long. This sample is part of a study of blood T cells in healthy people across ages. With a J-beta primer mix and a sample-barcoded 5' primer, a second PCR ran roughly 6 to 11 cycles. TCRdb recomputed calls from the 5' RACE reads with MiXCR, one row per CDR3 protein. The repertoire has over a million distinct CDR3 sequences, around 42% of them found once; the top ten carry roughly 8.2%.

The chain carries TRBV6-5 and TRBJ2-3; 15 bases line up with TRBD2. The material sequenced was blood. The sequence came from a woman aged 18 to 35 in good health. CDR3 DNA: TGTGCCAGCAGTTACCCCGGACACTCGGGACTAGCGGGGGGCGCCCGCACAGATACGCAGTATTTT. This encodes CASSYPGHSGLAGGARTDTQYF.